This TCR beta chain was sequenced in a study of cytomegalovirus exposure and HLA in healthy donors. On this clone: Its antigen is as yet unknown.

Each of the donors was a healthy bone marrow donor. V shed 8 bases and J shed 0 bases, with 11 bases lying between them. Germline CDR1 reads SGHTA; CDR2 reads FQGNSA. The CDR3 spans 14 residues. Study outcomes and limitations: An analysis done earlier found most TCR beta V segments productive about 90% or about 30% of the time. HLA alleles showed associations with about 15,000 TCR beta sequences in a later analysis, at a 0.05 false discovery rate. When a later analysis compared HLA-associated TCR beta chains with equally common others, the HLA-associated chains turned out to be more clonally expanded and to have lower generation probabilities.

The PCR had 60 Vbeta and 13 Jbeta primers. TCRdb's copy holds only in-frame clones and misses some; the assay was immunoSEQ multiplex PCR. The sample yields 150,000 to 200,000 clones, about 79% seen once. This chain links TRBV7-2 with TRBJ1-3, with D unresolved. Input material: PBMCs. This receptor was identified in a female donor in good health and CMV-seronegative. For the CDR3, the DNA is TGTGCCAGCCTGAGGGAGATCTCTGGAAACACCATATATTTT. Translation gives CASLREISGNTIYF.